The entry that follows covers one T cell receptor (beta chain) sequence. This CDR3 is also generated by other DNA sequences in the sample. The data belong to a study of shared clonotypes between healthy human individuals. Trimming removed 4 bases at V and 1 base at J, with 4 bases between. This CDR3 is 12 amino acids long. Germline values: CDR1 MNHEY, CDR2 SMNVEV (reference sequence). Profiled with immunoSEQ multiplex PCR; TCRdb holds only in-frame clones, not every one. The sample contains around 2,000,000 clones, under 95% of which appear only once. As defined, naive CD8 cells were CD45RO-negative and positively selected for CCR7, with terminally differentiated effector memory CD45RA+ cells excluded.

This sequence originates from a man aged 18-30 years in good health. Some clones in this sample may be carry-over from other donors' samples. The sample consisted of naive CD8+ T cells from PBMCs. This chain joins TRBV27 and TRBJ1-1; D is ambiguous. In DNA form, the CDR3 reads TGTGCCAGCAGTTCCCCGAACACTGAAGCTTTCTTT. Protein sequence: CASSSPNTEAFF.